This T cell receptor (beta chain) was found in a study of graft-versus-host responses after intestinal transplantation (dated by TCRdb to about 2021). About the investigation overall: The transplants that recipients got were multivisceral, liver-intestinal, or isolated intestinal. Donor T cell macrochimerism was defined as a peak of at least 4% donor T cells among recipient peripheral blood mononuclear cells. Instead of going to the commercial service, samples from three later patients were sequenced in-house on an Illumina MiSeq and processed with MiXCR. Of the 20 to 25 intestinal transplant recipients enrolled in the cohort, one of whom was a retransplant, a few patients without pretransplant specimens were excluded. After intestinal transplantation, graft-versus-host and host-versus-graft alloreactive T cell clones were followed in the graft, circulation and bone marrow using bulk TCR-beta CDR3 sequencing. Anti-thymocyte globulin induction was given to all recipients, followed by maintenance tacrolimus and steroids for approximately three years. To identify alloreactive clones, pre-transplant mixed lymphocyte reaction products were sequenced and compared with unstimulated pre-transplant donor and recipient T cells. Study-level results and caveats: High GvH to HvG T cell clonal ratios were observed in the allografts of patients with donor T cell macrochimerism. GvH clones turned up in recipient bone marrow, with some appearing earlier in ileal mucosa or blood, a pattern consistent with an intestinal mucosal origin. The relatively low number and heterogeneity of intestinal transplant patients limited the conclusions. Early after transplant, declines in HvG clones were associated with peak levels of circulating GvH clones.

After removal of 3 bases from V and 1 base from J, the junction retains 12 bases not matched to a gene. CDR1 and CDR2, per the germline V gene, are SGDLS and YYNGEE. The CDR3 spans 19 residues, from the cysteine through the phenylalanine. Only CDR3 DNA remains: 57 bases, in frame from the first base. The time point label for this specimen denotes: cells obtained before transplantation from donor or recipient. CD3+CD4+ and CD3+CD8+ populations were FACS-sorted from unstimulated pre-transplant donor and recipient cells taken from spleen or lymph nodes. The library was obtained by the immunoSEQ multiplex PCR assay. For most patients, genomic DNA was isolated using the Qiagen DNeasy Blood and Tissue Kit and was shipped frozen to Adaptive Biotechnologies for TCR sequencing. Adaptive Biotechnologies carried out high-throughput TCR-beta CDR3 sequencing of genomic DNA for most patients. Regarding the original processing steps: TCR sequencing data were retrieved from Adaptive's ImmunoSEQ software for more than 15 patients, whereas a few other patients were processed with MiXCR and VDJtools. To correct CD4 versus CD8 sorting errors, sequences present in both subsets at a frequency ratio below 5:1 were removed. CDR3 nucleotide sequences shared between donor and recipient were removed because their origin could not be assigned. At least 2-fold expansion over unstimulated cells and a minimum CFSE-low frequency of 0.002% (template counts) or 0.001% (read counts) were required for clones to be classified as alloreactive. A clone was considered mappable if detected in the sequenced pre-transplant spleen, lymph node, or MLR CFSE-low populations of the donor or recipient. Cumulative frequency of alloreactive clones was calculated as a percentage of all sequences weighted by copy number. TCRdb obtained this table from immuneACCESS and retained in-frame rearrangements with V and J assigned. These tables miss some clones; where compared with another copy, unresolved V genes account for less than half of the shortfall, and the remainder is unexplained. V and J calls and clone size are given by that table; D and trimming were obtained from the DNA. This sample gives 80,000 to 100,000 clones in total; around 93% of them show up just once. Clones ranked in the top ten supply over 0.055% of the sample.

A word on this clone: Its antigen remains unidentified. Base quality data are lacking; no much larger clone is found one base away.

This clonotype was obtained from a human donor who was the organ donor for an intestinal transplant. The specimen was unstimulated CD8+ T cells sorted from spleen or lymph node cells, collected before transplant. This chain is built from TRBV9 and TRBJ2-3, with 12 junctional bases fitting TRBD2. The CDR3 sequence is CASSDPPALAGGGTDTQYF. The DNA sequence is given as TGTGCCAGCAGCGACCCCCCAGCACTAGCGGGGGGCGGCACAGATACGCAGTATTTT.